The T cell receptor beta chain under discussion was sequenced for a study of beta chain features in type 1 diabetes. Germline CDR1 and CDR2: SGHAT and FQNNGV. The CDR3 has 13 amino acids. V lost 5 bases to trimming and J lost 3 bases; unmatched junction nucleotides: 3. As every portion of the isolated RNA was reverse transcribed, the sequencing read expressed TCRB transcripts. Only in-frame clones appear in the TCRdb table, and some are missing; sequencing was by immunoSEQ multiplex PCR. The sample has under 50,000 clones; over 50% are singletons. This clone has a single count. The receptor's source is a woman younger than 35 in good health. Sequencing was carried out using Tregs from blood. This chain links TRBV11-2 with TRBJ2-7; 8 bases match TRBD1. The CDR3 coding sequence is TGTGCCAGCAGCGCGGACAGGGTCTACGAGCAGTACTTC. This sequence encodes CASSADRVYEQYF.